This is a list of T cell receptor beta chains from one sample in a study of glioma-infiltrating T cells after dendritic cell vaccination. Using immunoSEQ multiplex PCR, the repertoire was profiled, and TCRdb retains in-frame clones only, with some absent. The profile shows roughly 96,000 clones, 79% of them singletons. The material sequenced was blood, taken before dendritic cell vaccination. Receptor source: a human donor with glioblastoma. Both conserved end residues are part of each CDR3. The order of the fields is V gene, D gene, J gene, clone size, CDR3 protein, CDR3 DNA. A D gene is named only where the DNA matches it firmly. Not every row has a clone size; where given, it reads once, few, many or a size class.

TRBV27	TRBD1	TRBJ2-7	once	CASSLGTGYLYEQYF	TGTGCCAGCAGTTTAGGGACAGGGTACTTGTACGAGCAGTACTTC
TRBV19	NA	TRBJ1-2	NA	CASRAGSHLEYGYTF	TGTGCCAGTAGGGCCGGGAGCCACCTAGAGTATGGCTACACCTTC
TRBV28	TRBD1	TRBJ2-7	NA	CASSPRQGSYEQYF	TGTGCCAGCAGCCCCAGACAGGGTTCCTACGAGCAGTACTTC
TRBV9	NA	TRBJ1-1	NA	CASSVVARSTEAFF	TGTGCCAGCAGCGTAGTAGCCCGGTCAACTGAAGCTTTCTTT
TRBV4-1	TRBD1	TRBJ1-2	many	CASSHAGTGEFAGYTF	TGCGCCAGCAGCCACGCAGGGACAGGGGAGTTTGCTGGCTACACCTTC
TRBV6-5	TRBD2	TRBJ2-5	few	CAGLAGGVQETQYF	TGTGCCGGTCTAGCGGGGGGCGTCCAAGAGACCCAGTACTTC
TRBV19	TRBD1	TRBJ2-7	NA	CASSQRRDRDTSYEQYF	TGTGCCAGTAGTCAACGCCGGGACAGGGATACATCCTACGAGCAGTACTTC
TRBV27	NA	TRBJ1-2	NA	CASSLGLSLGGYTF	TGTGCCAGCAGTCTGGGGCTTTCCCTTGGGGGCTACACCTTC
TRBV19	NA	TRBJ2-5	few	CASSIRGSVETQYF	TGTGCCAGTAGTATTAGGGGTTCGGTCGAGACCCAGTACTTC
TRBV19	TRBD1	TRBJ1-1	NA	CASAWGQENTEAFF	TGTGCCAGTGCTTGGGGACAGGAAAACACTGAAGCTTTCTTT
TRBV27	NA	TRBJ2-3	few	CASSLWGPTGIDTQYF	TGTGCCAGCAGTTTATGGGGCCCGACTGGGATAGATACGCAGTATTTT
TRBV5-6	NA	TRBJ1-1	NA	CASSLRGRFLLGTEAFF	TGTGCCAGCAGCTTGAGGGGAAGGTTCCTTCTGGGGACTGAAGCTTTCTTT
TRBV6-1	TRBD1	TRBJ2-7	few	CASSEGQAGEQYF	TGTGCCAGCAGTGAGGGACAGGCGGGTGAGCAGTACTTC
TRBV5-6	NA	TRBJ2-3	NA	CASSPRNSWSADTQYF	TGTGCCAGCAGTCCGAGGAATAGTTGGTCTGCAGATACGCAGTATTTT
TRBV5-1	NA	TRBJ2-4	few	CASSDQGQNIQYF	TGCGCCAGCAGCGACCAGGGTCAAAACATTCAGTACTTC
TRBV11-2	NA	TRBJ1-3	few	CASSVQGWGNTIYF	TGTGCCAGCAGCGTACAGGGTTGGGGAAACACCATATATTTT
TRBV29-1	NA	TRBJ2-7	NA	CSVEGAVEQYF	TGCAGCGTTGAGGGGGCCGTCGAGCAGTACTTC
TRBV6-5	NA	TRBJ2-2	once	CAGSRQGLGTGELFF	TGTGCCGGCAGTCGACAGGGACTAGGGACCGGGGAGCTGTTTTTT
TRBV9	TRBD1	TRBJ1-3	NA	CASSSWTGGGGNTIYF	TGTGCCAGCAGCTCCTGGACAGGGGGCGGTGGAAACACCATATATTTT
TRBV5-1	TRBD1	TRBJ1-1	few	CASGEGAIRNTEAFF	TGCGCCAGCGGAGAGGGGGCAATAAGGAACACTGAAGCTTTCTTT
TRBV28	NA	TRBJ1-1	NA	CASSQTGLSMNTEAFF	TGTGCCAGCAGCCAAACCGGACTTTCCATGAACACTGAAGCTTTCTTT
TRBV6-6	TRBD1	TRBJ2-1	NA	CASSYVGQGYNEQFF	TGTGCCAGCAGTTACGTTGGACAGGGCTACAATGAGCAGTTCTTC
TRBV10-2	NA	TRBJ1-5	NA	CASSVGPGENQPQHF	TGCGCCAGCAGTGTCGGACCAGGGGAAAATCAGCCCCAGCATTTT
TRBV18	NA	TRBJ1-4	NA	CASSTGHNEKLFF	TGTGCCAGCTCAACGGGACATAATGAAAAACTGTTTTTT
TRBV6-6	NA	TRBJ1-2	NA	CASEQGSGGYTF	TGTGCCAGTGAGCAGGGATCGGGCGGCTACACCTTC
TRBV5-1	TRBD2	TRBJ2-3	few	CASIPGLAGGADTQYF	TGCGCCAGTATCCCAGGACTAGCGGGGGGGGCAGATACGCAGTATTTT
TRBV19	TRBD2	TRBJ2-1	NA	CASSMYGLAGTMVKNEQFF	TGTGCCAGTAGTATGTATGGACTAGCGGGAACCATGGTCAAAAATGAGCAGTTCTTC
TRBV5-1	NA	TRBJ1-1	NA	CASSLLSLGRNTEAFF	TGCGCCAGCAGCTTGCTGAGTTTAGGGAGGAACACTGAAGCTTTCTTT
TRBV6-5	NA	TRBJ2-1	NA	CASAEGTYNEQFF	TGTGCCAGCGCGGAGGGCACATACAATGAGCAGTTCTTC
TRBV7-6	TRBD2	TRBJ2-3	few	CASSFMPSGDTDTQYF	TGTGCCAGCAGCTTTATGCCTAGCGGGGACACAGATACGCAGTATTTT
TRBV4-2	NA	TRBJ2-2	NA	CASSPRAGYTGELFF	TGTGCCAGCAGCCCTCGGGCAGGGTACACCGGGGAGCTGTTTTTT
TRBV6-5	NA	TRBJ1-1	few	CASSYQGVSFNTEAFF	TGTGCCAGCAGTTACCAAGGGGTGTCATTTAACACTGAAGCTTTCTTT
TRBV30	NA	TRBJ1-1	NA	CAWSTLTVNTEAFF	TGTGCCTGGTCCACCTTGACAGTAAACACTGAAGCTTTCTTT
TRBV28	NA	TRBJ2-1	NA	CASSLLQNEQFF	TGTGCCAGCAGTTTACTGCAGAATGAGCAGTTCTTC
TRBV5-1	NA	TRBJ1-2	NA	CASSPGQKTNYGYTF	TGCGCCAGCAGCCCGGGACAAAAAACTAACTATGGCTACACCTTC
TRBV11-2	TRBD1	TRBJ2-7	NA	CASSSQGFFYEQYF	TGTGCCAGCAGCTCACAGGGGTTTTTCTACGAGCAGTACTTC
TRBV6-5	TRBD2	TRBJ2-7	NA	CASRPTSGDYEQYF	TGTGCCAGCAGACCGACTAGCGGGGATTACGAGCAGTACTTC